The clone carrying this TCR beta chain was seen a handful of times. V lost 1 base to trimming and J lost 6 bases, with 13 bases between them. This CDR3 spans 14 amino acids. CDR1 is SQVTM, CDR2 ANQGSEA, per germline. TCRdb fed the RT-PCR reads into MiXCR, producing one record per CDR3 protein. This sample has approximately 720,000 distinct CDR3 sequences; 13% to 15% occur once, and the top ten carry 3.6%. The sequenced material came from memory CD4+ T cells from blood. V gene TRBV29-1 combines with J gene TRBJ2-1; D is ambiguous. The receptor's source is a female donor in good health, serving as a healthy control. The CDR3 here is CSVEGVSNGNEQFF. As DNA, the CDR3 is TGCAGCGTTGAAGGAGTAAGCAACGGCAATGAGCAGTTCTTC.